Below, 13 T cell receptor beta chains from the same sample are listed, as sequenced in a study of T-cell reconstitution after alpha-beta-depleted transplantation in children. Preparing the TCRbeta library involved the use of unique molecular identifiers. Via MiXCR, TCRdb re-called the PCR reads, giving one row per CDR3 protein. The table includes roughly 500,000 distinct CDR3 sequences, around an eighth detected once. The source was PBMCs from the stem cell graft donor, collected from the stem cell graft. These receptors were taken from a human donor who donated a stem cell graft to a child with combined immunodeficiency.

This clonotype appeared a few times. The J gene is TRBJ2-5, the V gene TRBV25-1, with D perhaps TRBD1 (5 bases). CDR3 size: 14 residues. The germline CDR1 and CDR2 sequences are MGHDK and SYGVNS. V lost 2 bases, J lost 7 bases, and 14 bases lay in between. The CDR3 DNA follows: TGTGCCAGCAGTGAACAGGGTGACCCGGGGACCCAGTACTTC. Encoded protein: CASSEQGDPGTQYF. Drawing the rest from reference TRBV25-1 and TRBJ2-5, the complete variable domain is EADIYQTPRYLVIGTGKKITLECSQTMGHDKMYWYQQDPGMELHLIHYSYGVNSTEKGDLSSESTVSRIRTEHFPLTLESARPSHTSQYLCASSEQGDPGTQYFGPGTRLLVL.

This clonotype was seen only a few times. A junction boundary mismatches the germline segment, possibly from a read error. The gene calls are TRBV20-1 and TRBJ2-2; 11 bases align to TRBD2. The CDR3 is 16 residues long. In germline, CDR1 is DFQATT, CDR2 SNEGSKA (reference sequence). CDR3 coding DNA: TGCAGTGCAAGAGACGGTAGCGGGAGGGAATCCGGGGAGCTGTTTTTT. This codes for CSARDGSGRESGELFF.

This clonotype was detected many times. The CDR3 bases are TGTGCCAGCAGCCCTCCCGACACCTACAATGAGCAGTTCTTC. This translates into CASSPPDTYNEQFF. V and J are TRBV12-3 or TRBV12-4 and TRBJ2-1; D unclear. The V end lost 6 bases, the J end lost 2 bases, and 11 bases lay between the germline ends. This CDR3 comprises 14 residues.

This clonotype appeared many times. The chain links TRBV20-1 to TRBJ1-2, with a weak D call TRBD1 (5 bases). The CDR3 spans 13 residues. CDR1 and CDR2 from the germline V gene are DFQATT and SNEGSKA (reference sequence). The germline V and J ends were trimmed by 0 bases and 4 bases, with 9 bases remaining between them. The CDR3 coding sequence is TGCAGTGCTAGAGATGTTACAGGCTATGGCTACACCTTC. Its translation: CSARDVTGYGYTF.

On this clonotype: A clone one base away is much larger, so this may be a read error. No conserved phenylalanine or tryptophan ends this CDR3, so it is likely a read error. It is unclear where the CDR3 begins or ends on the DNA, so no DNA is shown, and the CDR3 is as TCRdb lists it. The V call is TRBV12-3 or TRBV12-4, the J call TRBJ1-1. The CDR3 sequence runs 11 residues, both termini included. The CDR3 loop is CASSLEGKDFC.

The rearrangement joins TRBV21-1 to TRBJ2-2. TRBV21-1 is an annotated pseudogene. This CDR3 spans 14 amino acids. The CDR3 loop reads CASSNRVPLGELFF. The CDR3 DNA is TGTGCCAGCAGCAACCGAGTGCCGTTAGGGGAGCTGTTTTTT.

There are many counts of this clonotype. The chain is built from TRBV6-2 or TRBV6-3 and TRBJ2-2, with 7 bases aligning to TRBD2. V was pared by 2 bases and J by 1 base, with 1 base of the junction left unmatched. The CDR3 loop spans 15 amino acids. CDR1 is MNHEY and CDR2 is SVGEGT in the germline V gene. The CDR3 region is CASSYQRENTGELFF. As DNA, the CDR3 is TGTGCCAGCAGTTACCAGCGGGAGAACACCGGGGAGCTGTTTTTT.

In its sample, this clonotype was seen many times. This chain uses TRBV7-9 with TRBJ2-3; D unclear. Germline CDR1 reads SEHNR; CDR2 reads FQNEAQ (reference sequence). CDR3 length equals 17 residues. V was clipped by 5 bases and J by 2 bases, with 20 bases between them. The CDR3 DNA sequence: TGTGCCAGCAGCGCCCCGGGCCCTACTACGGACACAGATACGCAGTATTTT. This gives the protein CASSAPGPTTDTDTQYF. Variable domain in full (rest from reference TRBV7-9 and TRBJ2-3): DTGVSQNPRHKITKRGQNVTFRCDPISEHNRLYWYRQTLGQGPEFLTYFQNEAQLEKSRLLSDRFSAERPKGSFSTLEIQRTEQGDSAMYLCASSAPGPTTDTDTQYFGPGTRLTVL.

In nucleotides, the CDR3 is TGCAGCGTTGAGGGACAGCCAAACACCGGGGAGCTGTTTTTT. Its translation: CSVEGQPNTGELFF. V and J are TRBV29-1 and TRBJ2-2, with 7 bases lining up with TRBD1. With V trimmed by 3 bases and J by 2 bases, 3 bases remained unmatched. CDR1 and CDR2 from the germline V gene are SQVTM and ANQGSEA. The CDR3 has 14 amino acids.

This clonotype was observed many times. J is TRBJ1-4 and V is TRBV10-3; maybe TRBD1 (5 bases). Germline-derived CDR1 and CDR2 are ENHRY and SYGVKD. The CDR3 is 15 amino acids. V lost 4 bases, J lost 2 bases, and 11 bases lay in between. CDR3 sequence reads: CAISVRAGTNEKLFF. Here the CDR3 DNA reads TGTGCCATCAGTGTCAGGGCCGGCACTAATGAAAAACTGTTTTTT.

The genes are TRBV6-5 and TRBJ1-5; no firm D call. V gave up 2 bases and J gave up 5 bases, with 10 bases separating them. This CDR3 has 14 amino acids. In germline, CDR1 is MNHEY, CDR2 SVGAGI. The CDR3 region is CASSYAGDDQPQHF. CDR3 nucleotide sequence: TGTGCCAGCAGTTACGCAGGAGACGATCAGCCCCAGCATTTT.

V gene TRBV15 combines with J gene TRBJ1-1; no clear D. V gave up 0 bases and J gave up 8 bases, with 16 bases separating them. The V gene's germline CDR1 is LNHNV and CDR2 YYDKDF (reference sequence). The CDR3 runs 15 residues. DNA of the CDR3: TGTGCCACCAGCAGAGATCCGGGAGGAGCCAGGGAAGCTTTCTTT. The encoded protein is CATSRDPGGAREAFF.

This clonotype was seen a handful of times. The genes are TRBV10-3 and TRBJ2-7, with 11 bases aligning to TRBD2. The germline V gene encodes CDR1 ENHRY and CDR2 SYGVKD. There are 13 residues in the CDR3. V shed 10 bases and J 1 base; nucleotides not matched to a gene: 3. The DNA for the CDR3 is TGTGCCACCACTAGCGGGAGTTCCTACGAGCAGTACTTC. It is translated as CATTSGSSYEQYF.